Listed here are 11 T cell receptor beta chains from one sample, sequenced in a study of Graves' ophthalmopathy and Graves' hyperthyroidism. Investigators amplified TCR beta CDR3 regions from RNA transcripts. The library came from an HTBI-primed first-round RT-PCR and a second-round multiplex PCR. TCRdb reprocessed the multiplex PCR reads via MiXCR and lists one record per CDR3 protein. This sample has roughly 480,000 distinct CDR3 sequences, with around 14% found just once. The specimen was blood. The receptors shown here come from a woman under 40 with Graves' ophthalmopathy.

This clonotype was seen many times. The V gene is TRBV5-1, the J gene TRBJ1-3, with D hard to call. V was pared by 0 bases and J by 2 bases, with 9 bases between. Germline values: CDR1 SGHRS, CDR2 YFSETQ. The CDR3 is made up of 15 amino acids. For the CDR3, the DNA is TGCGCCAGCAGCTTGGCCGGAAACGCTGGAAACACCATATATTTT. Translating it yields CASSLAGNAGNTIYF.

This clonotype was seen repeatedly, ten times or more. This chain joins TRBV3-1 and TRBJ2-7; D unresolved. Germline CDR1 reads LGHDT; CDR2 reads YNNKEL (reference sequence). V lost 2 bases and J 3 bases, leaving 8 bases between the germline ends. The CDR3 contains 13 residues. CDR3 DNA: TGTGCCAGCAGCCAAAGTTCGGACTACGAGCAGTACTTC. This translates into CASSQSSDYEQYF.

This clonotype was seen at least ten times. This chain connects TRBV12-3 or TRBV12-4 to TRBJ2-5; D unclear. Trimming removed 0 bases from V and 2 bases from J, with 16 bases in between. This CDR3 region has 17 residues. DNA for the CDR3: TGTGCCAGCAGTTTAGCACTTGCGTCAGCGCGACAAGAGACCCAGTACTTC. This sequence encodes CASSLALASARQETQYF.

The chain employs TRBV11-1 and TRBJ1-1; 9 nucleotides align to TRBD1. The CDR3 length is 15 residues. Germline loops: CDR1 SGHAT, CDR2 FQDESV (reference sequence). Trimming took 5 bases from V and 4 from J; bases not matched to a gene: 8. The CDR3 protein is CASSPLGTGITEAFF. The CDR3, as DNA: TGTGCCAGCAGCCCACTAGGGACAGGGATCACTGAAGCTTTCTTT.

This clonotype was seen many times. The chain is built from TRBV28 and TRBJ2-7, with D unresolved. V dropped 2 bases and J dropped 6 bases, with 14 bases sitting between them. The CDR3 is 14 residues long. CDR1 is MDHEN, CDR2 SYDVKM, per germline. The CDR3 loop is CASSLAHAWAEQYF. The CDR3 bases are TGTGCCAGCAGTTTAGCACATGCTTGGGCCGAGCAGTACTTC.

This clonotype was seen ten or more times. The V call is TRBV28, the J call TRBJ2-5; TRBD1 agrees at 9 bases. After removal of 3 bases from V and 1 base from J, the junction contained 9 bases not matched to a gene. The germline gives CDR1 MDHEN, CDR2 SYDVKM. The CDR3 has 17 amino acids. The CDR3: CASSFGVQGAIQETQYF. CDR3 coding DNA: TGTGCCAGCAGTTTTGGGGTACAGGGGGCAATCCAAGAGACCCAGTACTTC.

Concerning this clonotype: A much larger clone is a single base away; this may be a read error. This sequence joins TRBV10-3 and TRBJ2-5; D uncertain. Trimming left V 4 bases short and J 0 bases short, with 9 bases between. The germline V gene has CDR1 ENHRY and CDR2 SYGVKD. The CDR3 length is 14 residues. CDR3 in amino acids: CAISGVGYQETQYF. Written as DNA, the CDR3 is TGTGCCATCAGTGGGGTGGGATACCAAGAGACCCAGTACTTC.

This clonotype appeared many times. The CDR3 is CSAPKRLAGSYEQYF. In DNA, the CDR3 is TGCAGTGCTCCCAAAAGGCTAGCAGGTTCCTACGAGCAGTACTTC. The chain carries TRBV20-1 and TRBJ2-7, with a weak D call TRBD2 (5 bases). The V and J ends lost 5 bases and 1 base respectively, with 18 bases between them. The CDR3 spans 15 residues. Germline CDR1 and CDR2: DFQATT and SNEGSKA (reference sequence).

This clonotype has ten or more counts. This chain joins TRBV20-1 and TRBJ1-6; D is undetermined. Germline V gene sequence: CDR1 DFQATT, CDR2 SNEGSKA (reference sequence). This CDR3 contains 19 residues. The ends were cut back, 0 bases at V and 0 bases at J, with 18 bases in the middle. The CDR3 reads CSARDPLDRLLSYNSPLHF. In nucleotides, the CDR3 is TGCAGTGCTAGAGATCCTCTGGACCGACTACTCTCCTATAATTCACCCCTCCACTTT.

In this sample, this clonotype turned up many times. This rearrangement joins TRBV6-1 to TRBJ1-5, with TRBD1 matching 7 bases. This CDR3 has 14 residues. V shed 4 bases, J shed 5 bases, and the junction held 5 bases outside the gene matches. Germline CDR1 reads MNHNS; CDR2 reads SASEGT. DNA of the CDR3: TGTGCCAGCAGTGGAAGACAGGGTTATCAGCCCCAGCATTTT. Translation: CASSGRQGYQPQHF.

This clonotype came up many times. J is TRBJ2-5 and V is TRBV29-1; D gene uncertain. Between the trimmed V and J ends, which lost 4 bases and 5 bases, there was a span of 5 bases. Germline values: CDR1 SQVTM, CDR2 ANQGSEA. This CDR3 has 10 residues. CDR3: CSVVMETQYF. The DNA of the CDR3 is TGCAGCGTTGTTATGGAGACCCAGTACTTC.